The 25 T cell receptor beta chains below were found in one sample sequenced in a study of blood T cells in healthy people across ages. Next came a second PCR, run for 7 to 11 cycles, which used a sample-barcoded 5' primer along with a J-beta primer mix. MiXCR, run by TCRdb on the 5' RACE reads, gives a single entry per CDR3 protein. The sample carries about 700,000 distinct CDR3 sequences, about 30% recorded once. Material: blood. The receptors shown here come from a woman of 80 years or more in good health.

The CDR3 here is CASSIGRSEKLFF. DNA of the CDR3: TGTGCCAGTAGTATCGGCCGGTCTGAAAAACTGTTTTTT. The V and J genes are TRBV19 and TRBJ1-4; D unresolved. Germline loops: CDR1 LNHDA, CDR2 SQIVND (reference sequence). Between the trimmed V and J ends, which lost 3 bases and 7 bases, there was a span of 9 bases. This CDR3 contains 13 residues.

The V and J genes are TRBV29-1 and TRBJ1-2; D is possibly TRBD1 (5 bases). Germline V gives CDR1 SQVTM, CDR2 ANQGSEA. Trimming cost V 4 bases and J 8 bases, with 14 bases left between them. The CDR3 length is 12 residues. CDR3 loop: CSVGGERGGYTF. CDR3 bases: TGCAGCGTTGGGGGGGAGAGAGGAGGCTACACCTTC.

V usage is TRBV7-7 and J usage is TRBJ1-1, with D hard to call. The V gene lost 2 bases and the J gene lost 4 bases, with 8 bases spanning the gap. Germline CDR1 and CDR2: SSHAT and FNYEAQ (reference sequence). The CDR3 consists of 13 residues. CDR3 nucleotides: TGTGCCAGCAGCTTAAGTTGGAGCACTGAAGCTTTCTTT. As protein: CASSLSWSTEAFF.

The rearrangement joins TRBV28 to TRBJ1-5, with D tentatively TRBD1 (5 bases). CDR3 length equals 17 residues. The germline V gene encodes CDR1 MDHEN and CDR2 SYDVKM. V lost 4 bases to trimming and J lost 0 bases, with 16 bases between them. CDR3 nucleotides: TGTGCCAGCAGTTCCCCCAGGACAACGTATAGCAATCAGCCCCAGCATTTT. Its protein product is CASSSPRTTYSNQPQHF.

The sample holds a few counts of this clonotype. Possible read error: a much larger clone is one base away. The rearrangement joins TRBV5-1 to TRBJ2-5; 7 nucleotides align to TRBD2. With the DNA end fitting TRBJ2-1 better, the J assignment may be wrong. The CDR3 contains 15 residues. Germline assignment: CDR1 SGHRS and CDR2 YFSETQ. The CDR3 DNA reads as TGCGCCAGCAGGGCTGGGGGGGGAACCCAAGAGACCCAGTTCTTC. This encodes CASRAGGGTQETQFF.

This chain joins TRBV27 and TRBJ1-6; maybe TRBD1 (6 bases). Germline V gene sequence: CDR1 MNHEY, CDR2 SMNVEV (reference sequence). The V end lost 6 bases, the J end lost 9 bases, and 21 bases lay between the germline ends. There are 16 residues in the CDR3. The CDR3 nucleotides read TGTGCCAGCAGGCCCCAATCGGCAGGGGCAGGTTCACCCCTCCACTTT. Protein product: CASRPQSAGAGSPLHF.

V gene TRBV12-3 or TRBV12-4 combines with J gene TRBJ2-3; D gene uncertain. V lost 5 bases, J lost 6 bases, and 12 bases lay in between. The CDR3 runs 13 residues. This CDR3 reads CASSKGPGDTQYF. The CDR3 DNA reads TGTGCCAGCAGTAAGGGCCCCGGGGATACGCAGTATTTT.

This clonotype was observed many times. The CDR3, as DNA: TGCAGTGCTCTCGGCCCCGGGACTAGCGGGGGGGCCAAAAACATTCAGTACTTC. It yields the protein CSALGPGTSGGAKNIQYF. The chain couples TRBV20-1 to TRBJ2-4; the match to TRBD2 covers 15 bases. J was trimmed by 1 base and V by 5 bases; bases with no gene match: 9. This CDR3 comprises 18 residues. The germline gives CDR1 DFQATT, CDR2 SNEGSKA (reference sequence).

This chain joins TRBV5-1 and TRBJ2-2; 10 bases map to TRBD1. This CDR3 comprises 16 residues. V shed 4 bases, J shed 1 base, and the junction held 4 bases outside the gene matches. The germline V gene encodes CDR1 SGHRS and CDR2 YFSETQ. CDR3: CASSRGTGENTGELFF. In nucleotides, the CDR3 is TGCGCCAGCAGCCGCGGGACAGGGGAGAACACCGGGGAGCTGTTTTTT.

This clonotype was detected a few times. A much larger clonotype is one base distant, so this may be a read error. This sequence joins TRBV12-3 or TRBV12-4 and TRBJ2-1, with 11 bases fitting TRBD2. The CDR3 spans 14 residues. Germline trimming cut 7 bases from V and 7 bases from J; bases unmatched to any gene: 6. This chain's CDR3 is CASKISGGANEQFF. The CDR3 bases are TGTGCCAGCAAGATTAGCGGGGGGGCGAATGAGCAGTTCTTC.

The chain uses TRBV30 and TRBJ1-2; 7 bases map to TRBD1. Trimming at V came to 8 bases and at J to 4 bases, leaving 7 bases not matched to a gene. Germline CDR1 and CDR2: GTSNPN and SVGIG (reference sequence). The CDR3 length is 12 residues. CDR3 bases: TGTGCCCGCGAACAGGGGCGCTATGGCTACACCTTC. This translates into CAREQGRYGYTF.

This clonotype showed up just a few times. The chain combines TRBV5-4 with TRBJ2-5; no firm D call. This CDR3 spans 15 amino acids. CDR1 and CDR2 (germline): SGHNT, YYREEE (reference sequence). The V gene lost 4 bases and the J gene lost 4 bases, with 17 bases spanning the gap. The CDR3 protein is CASSAPGPSGETQYF. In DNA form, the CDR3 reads TGTGCCAGCAGCGCCCCGGGCCCTTCGGGAGAGACCCAGTACTTC.

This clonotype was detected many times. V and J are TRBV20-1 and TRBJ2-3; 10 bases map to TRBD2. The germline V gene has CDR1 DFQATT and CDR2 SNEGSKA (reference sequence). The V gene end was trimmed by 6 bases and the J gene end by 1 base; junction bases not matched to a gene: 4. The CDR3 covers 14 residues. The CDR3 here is CSAQGLAGTDTQYF. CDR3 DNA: TGCAGTGCCCAAGGACTAGCGGGCACAGATACGCAGTATTTT.

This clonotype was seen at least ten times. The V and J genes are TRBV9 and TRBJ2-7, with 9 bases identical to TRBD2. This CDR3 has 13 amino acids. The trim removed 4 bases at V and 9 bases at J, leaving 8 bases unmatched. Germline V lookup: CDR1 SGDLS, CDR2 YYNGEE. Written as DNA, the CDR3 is TGTGCCAGCAGCTTCCGCGGGGGGGATGTGCAGTACTTC. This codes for CASSFRGGDVQYF.

In DNA form, the CDR3 reads TGCGCCAGCAGCCTATATCAGGGGGACCTACGAGGGCAGTACTTC. Residues: CASSLYQGDLRGQYF. V is TRBV4-1 and J is TRBJ2-7; TRBD1 agrees at 7 bases. This CDR3 comprises 15 residues. Trimming took 4 bases from V and 9 from J; bases not matched to a gene: 15. CDR1 is MGHRA and CDR2 is YSYEKL in the germline V gene.

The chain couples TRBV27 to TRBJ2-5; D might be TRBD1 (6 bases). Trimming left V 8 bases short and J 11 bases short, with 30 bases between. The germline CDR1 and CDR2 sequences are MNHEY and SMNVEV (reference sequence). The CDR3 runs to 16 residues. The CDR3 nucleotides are TGTGCCAGCGGTCCCCGACAGGCTAGCTCCTACAATGAGCAGTACTTC. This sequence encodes CASGPRQASSYNEQYF.

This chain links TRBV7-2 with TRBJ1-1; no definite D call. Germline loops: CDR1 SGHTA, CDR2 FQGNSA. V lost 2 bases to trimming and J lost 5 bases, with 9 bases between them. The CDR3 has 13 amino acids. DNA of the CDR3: TGTGCCAGCAGCTTACGGTCCCATACTGAAGCTTTCTTT. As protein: CASSLRSHTEAFF.

CDR3 in amino acids: CASSEPGDLEQYF. As DNA, the CDR3 is TGTGCCAGCAGTGAACCTGGGGATCTCGAGCAGTACTTC. The rearrangement joins TRBV2 to TRBJ2-7; D is unclear. Looked up from germline, CDR1 is SNHLY and CDR2 is FYNNEI. The V and J ends lost 2 bases and 6 bases respectively, with 11 bases between them. This CDR3 contains 13 residues.

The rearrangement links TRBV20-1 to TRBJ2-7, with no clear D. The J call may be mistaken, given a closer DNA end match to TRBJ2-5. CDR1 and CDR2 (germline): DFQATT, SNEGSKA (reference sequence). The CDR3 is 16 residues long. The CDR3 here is CSASPKNVLRRETQYF. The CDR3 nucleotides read TGCAGTGCTAGCCCTAAAAATGTCCTTAGAAGGGAGACCCAGTACTTC.

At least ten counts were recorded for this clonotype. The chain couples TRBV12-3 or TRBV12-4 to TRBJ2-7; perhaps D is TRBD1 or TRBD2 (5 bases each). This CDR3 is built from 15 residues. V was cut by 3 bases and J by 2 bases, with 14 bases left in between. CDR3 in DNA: TGTGCCAGCAGTTTCCTCGGGGCCCCCCCCTACGAGCAGTACTTC. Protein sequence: CASSFLGAPPYEQYF.

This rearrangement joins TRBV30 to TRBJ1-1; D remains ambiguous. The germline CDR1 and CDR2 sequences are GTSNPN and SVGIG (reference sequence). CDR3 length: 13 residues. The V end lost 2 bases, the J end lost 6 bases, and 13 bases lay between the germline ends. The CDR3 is CAWSRFLMPEAFF. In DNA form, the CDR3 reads TGTGCCTGGAGTAGGTTTTTAATGCCTGAAGCTTTCTTT.

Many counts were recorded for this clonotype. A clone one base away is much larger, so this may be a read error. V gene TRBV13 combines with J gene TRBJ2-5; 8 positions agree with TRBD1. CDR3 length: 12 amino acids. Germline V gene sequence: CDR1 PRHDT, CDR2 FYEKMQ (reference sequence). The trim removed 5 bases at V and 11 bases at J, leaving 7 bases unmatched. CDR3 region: CASSRDRFEQYF. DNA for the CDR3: TGTGCCAGCAGCCGGGACAGGTTTGAGCAGTACTTC.

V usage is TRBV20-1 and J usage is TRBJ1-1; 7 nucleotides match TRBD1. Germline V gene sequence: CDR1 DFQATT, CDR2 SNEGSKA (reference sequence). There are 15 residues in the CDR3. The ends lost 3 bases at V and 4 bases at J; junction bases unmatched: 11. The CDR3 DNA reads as TGCAGTGCTAGTTCTTTTACAGGGGCGGGCACTGAAGCTTTCTTT. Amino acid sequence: CSASSFTGAGTEAFF.

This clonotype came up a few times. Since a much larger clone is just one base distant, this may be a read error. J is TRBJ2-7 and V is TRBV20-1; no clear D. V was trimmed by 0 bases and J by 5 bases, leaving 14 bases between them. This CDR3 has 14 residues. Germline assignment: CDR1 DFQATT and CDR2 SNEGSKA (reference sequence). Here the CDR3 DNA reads TGCAGTGCTAGAGAGTCACTGGGAAGAAACGAGCAGTACTTC. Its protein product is CSARESLGRNEQYF.

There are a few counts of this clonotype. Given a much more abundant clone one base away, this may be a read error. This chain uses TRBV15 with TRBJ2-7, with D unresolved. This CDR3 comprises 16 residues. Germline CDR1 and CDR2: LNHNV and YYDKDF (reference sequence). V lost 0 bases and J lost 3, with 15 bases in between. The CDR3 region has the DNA TGTGCCACCAGCAGAGATCGAGGAGCCAACAACTACGAGCAGTACTTC. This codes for CATSRDRGANNYEQYF.